One and the same sample provided the 21 T cell receptor beta chains below, sequenced in a study of blood T cells in healthy people across ages. Through a sample-barcoded 5' primer and a J-beta primer mix, a second PCR was run for about 6 to 11 cycles. In TCRdb, the 5' RACE reads were re-called with MiXCR into one record per CDR3 protein. The table lists hundreds of thousands of distinct CDR3 sequences, approximately 30% of them singletons. Sequenced material: blood. Receptors were obtained from a woman older than 75 in good health.

This clonotype was picked up many times. The rearrangement joins TRBV6-6 to TRBJ2-5; possibly TRBD1 for D (5 bases). CDR1 MNHNY and CDR2 SVGAGI come from the germline V gene (reference sequence). V was cut by 5 bases and J by 5 bases, with 21 bases left in between. The CDR3 sequence is 16 residues long. The CDR3 sequence: CASSADRLGPSETQYF. In DNA, the CDR3 is TGTGCCAGCAGTGCTGATAGGTTGGGGCCGTCCGAGACCCAGTACTTC.

This chain links TRBV12-3 or TRBV12-4 with TRBJ2-1; 7 bases map to TRBD1. Trimming removed 7 bases from V and 5 bases from J; junction bases left unmatched: 11. This CDR3 is 15 amino acids long. The CDR3 nucleotides read TGTGCCAGCACCCGCGACAGGGCTACTGACAATGAGCAGTTCTTC. Translating gives CASTRDRATDNEQFF.

The chain carries TRBV1 and TRBJ1-5; the table calls TRBD1, which could not be checked here. TRBV1 constitutes a pseudogene. The length of the CDR3 is 18 residues. CDR3 sequence: CTSSNTGQAGSSSRPQHF. DNA of the CDR3: TGCACCAGCAGCAATACGGGACAGGCCGGGAGTAGCAGTCGGCCCCAGCATTTT.

The DNA of the CDR3 is TGTGCCAGTACTACAGGGTTGAGGAGGCAGCCCCAGCATTTT. It encodes CASTTGLRRQPQHF. The rearrangement uses TRBV2 and TRBJ1-5; D is perhaps TRBD1 (6 bases). Per germline, CDR1 SNHLY and CDR2 FYNNEI. V gave up 9 bases and J gave up 7 bases, with 19 bases separating them. The CDR3 has 14 residues. The complete variable domain, with remaining parts taken from reference TRBV2 and TRBJ1-5, reads EPEVTQTPSHQVTQMGQEVILRCVPISNHLYFYWYRQILGQKVEFLVSFYNNEISEKSEIFDDQFSVERPDGSNFTLKIRSTKLEDSAMYFCASTTGLRRQPQHFGDGTRLSIL.

This clonotype appeared a few times. The rearrangement joins TRBV30 to TRBJ2-1; no firm D call. Trimming pared 0 bases from V and 10 bases from J, leaving 22 bases between. This CDR3 contains 16 residues. Germline CDR1 GTSNPN, CDR2 SVGIG (reference sequence). The CDR3: CAWSVLTSYGLNEQFF. The CDR3 DNA is TGTGCCTGGAGTGTACTAACGTCGTACGGGCTTAACGAGCAGTTCTTC.

The table lists this clonotype with a few counts. This chain links TRBV20-1 with TRBJ1-2; 8 positions match TRBD1. This CDR3 is built from 13 residues. Germline CDR1 is DFQATT and CDR2 is SNEGSKA (reference sequence). The ends lost 5 bases at V and 3 bases at J; junction bases unmatched: 5. The CDR3 here is CSAVSGGDYGYTF. The CDR3 nucleotides are TGCAGTGCTGTATCAGGGGGCGACTATGGCTACACCTTC.

The chain uses TRBV9 and TRBJ1-5; possible D gene TRBD1, 5 bases. Trimming left V 0 bases short and J 5 bases short, with 12 bases between. This CDR3 is 15 amino acids long. From germline, CDR1 is SGDLS and CDR2 YYNGEE. Here the CDR3 DNA reads TGTGCCAGCAGCGTAGATTCAGGGCCTGATCAGCCCCAGCATTTT. This translates into CASSVDSGPDQPQHF.

Points on this clonotype: This may arise from a read error, as a much more abundant clone is one base away. The CDR3 reads CATSDWTSRSNEQYF. The CDR3 coding sequence is TGTGCCACCAGTGATTGGACTAGCAGAAGCAATGAGCAGTACTTC. V is TRBV24-1 and J is TRBJ2-1; 8 bases agree with TRBD2. TRBJ2-7 matches the DNA end more closely, so the J call is doubtful. Germline assignment: CDR1 KGHDR and CDR2 SFDVKD. This CDR3 contains 15 residues.

As to this clonotype: A much larger clone differs by one base, so this may be a read error. V usage is TRBV13 and J usage is TRBJ2-1, with TRBD2 matching over 9 bases. This CDR3 contains 12 residues. Germline-derived CDR1 and CDR2 are PRHDT and FYEKMQ (reference sequence). V lost 6 bases to trimming and J lost 8 bases; unmatched junction nucleotides: 2. CDR3 region: CASRRTSDEQFF. CDR3 nucleotides: TGTGCCAGCAGGAGGACTAGCGATGAGCAGTTCTTC.

This clonotype was observed a handful of times. The chain uses TRBV28 and TRBJ2-7, with D unresolved. Germline V gene data show CDR1 as MDHEN and CDR2 as SYDVKM. The CDR3 has 11 residues. Trimming left V 1 base short and J 6 bases short, with 4 bases between. The CDR3 is CASSLYAEQYF. The CDR3, as DNA: TGTGCCAGCAGTTTATACGCCGAGCAGTACTTC.

The rearrangement uses TRBV7-2 and TRBJ2-3; 7 bases line up with TRBD1. CDR3 size: 16 residues. Germline loops: CDR1 SGHTA, CDR2 FQGNSA. The trim removed 3 bases at V and 2 bases at J, leaving 8 bases unmatched. CDR3 sequence reads: CASSFTGVWPTDTQYF. The CDR3 DNA reads as TGTGCCAGCAGCTTTACAGGGGTTTGGCCCACAGATACGCAGTATTTT.

The J gene is TRBJ2-5, the V gene TRBV5-1; 8 nucleotides agree with TRBD2. The CDR3 runs 15 residues. V trimming: 3 bases; J trimming: 4 bases; junction bases outside the gene matches: 8. Germline V CDR1 and CDR2: SGHRS, YFSETQ. As DNA, the CDR3 is TGCGCCAGCAGCTCCCAAGCGGGGGCAGGAGAGACCCAGTACTTC. The encoded protein is CASSSQAGAGETQYF.

This clonotype showed up just once. V is TRBV7-2 and J is TRBJ2-1; 11 bases agree with TRBD2. Losses at the gene ends were 3 bases for V and 4 bases for J; bases not matched to a gene: 2. CDR3 length: 15 amino acids. Per germline, CDR1 SGHTA and CDR2 FQGNSA. CDR3 DNA: TGTGCCAGCAGCTTTAGCGGGAGGGCATACAATGAGCAGTTCTTC. It yields the protein CASSFSGRAYNEQFF.

This clonotype was seen a handful of times. A read error may explain this, as a much larger clone is one base away. The CDR3 DNA follows: TGTGCCAGCAGTGTCAGGGTCAGGGGTGGGGTATCCCAATCCAATGAGCAGTACTTC. As protein: CASSVRVRGGVSQSNEQYF. The V and J genes are TRBV6-1 and TRBJ2-7; maybe TRBD1 (6 bases). Germline CDR1 is MNHNS and CDR2 is SASEGT. The CDR3 runs to 19 residues. With 4 bases removed from V and 7 bases from J, the gap between germline ends came to 32 bases.

The chain recombines TRBV12-3 or TRBV12-4 with TRBJ2-3; TRBD2 aligns across 8 bases. V was clipped by 6 bases and J by 5 bases; unmatched bases: 7. The CDR3 is 14 residues long. The DNA for the CDR3 is TGTGCCAGCAGCTCGACTAGCGCGGTAGATACGCAGTATTTT. The encoded protein is CASSSTSAVDTQYF.

This clonotype was recorded at least ten times. This chain connects TRBV7-2 to TRBJ1-2; tentative D call: TRBD1 (5 bases). Trimming cost V 5 bases and J 2 bases, with 12 bases left between them. CDR1 is SGHTA and CDR2 is FQGNSA in the germline V gene. The CDR3 sequence is 14 residues long. The DNA for the CDR3 is TGTGCCAGCAGCCCGACAGACCTAAACTATGGCTACACCTTC. Protein product: CASSPTDLNYGYTF.

V is TRBV27 and J is TRBJ1-1; D possibly corresponds to TRBD1 (6 bases). CDR1 and CDR2 from the germline V gene are MNHEY and SMNVEV (reference sequence). The CDR3 spans 13 residues. Trimming removed 5 bases from V and 6 bases from J, with 13 bases in between. The chain's CDR3 is CASSVQGGSEAFF. Here the CDR3 DNA reads TGTGCCAGCAGTGTACAGGGTGGATCTGAAGCTTTCTTT.

This chain links TRBV7-2 with TRBJ2-7, with 9 positions matching TRBD1. J lost 6 bases, V lost 5 bases, and 11 bases had no gene match. The germline CDR1 and CDR2 sequences are SGHTA and FQGNSA. CDR3 size: 15 residues. The DNA of the CDR3 is TGTGCCAGCAGCGCCTCCGGGACAGGGTTTTTCGAGCAGTACTTC. It is translated as CASSASGTGFFEQYF.

This clonotype was counted at least ten times. The rearrangement uses TRBV7-8 and TRBJ2-7; no firm D call. CDR1 and CDR2 from the germline V gene are SGHVS and FQNEAQ. The V end was cut by 5 bases, the J end by 2 bases, with 7 bases between. The CDR3 covers 12 residues. CDR3 DNA: TGTGCCAGCAGCATCGACACCTACGAGCAGTACTTC. It translates to CASSIDTYEQYF. Filled out from reference TRBV7-8 and TRBJ2-7, the complete variable domain reads GAGVSQSPRYKVAKRGQDVALRCDPISGHVSLFWYQQALGQGPEFLTYFQNEAQLDKSGLPSDRFFAERPEGSVSTLKIQRTQQEDSAVYLCASSIDTYEQYFGPGTRLTVT.

Concerning this clonotype itself: A single base separates this from a much larger clone, so it may be a read error. This sequence joins TRBV20-1 and TRBJ2-1; D might be TRBD2 (5 bases). This CDR3 contains 13 residues. Between the trimmed V and J ends, which lost 4 bases and 7 bases, there was a span of 14 bases. Germline V lookup: CDR1 DFQATT, CDR2 SNEGSKA (reference sequence). The DNA for the CDR3 is TGCAGTGCTAACAAGCGGATGGGGAATGAGCAGTTCTTC. Translation gives CSANKRMGNEQFF.

This clonotype was picked up a small number of times. The chain combines TRBV4-1 with TRBJ1-1; D is perhaps TRBD1 (6 bases). CDR3 length: 15 residues. V lost 4 bases, J lost 4 bases, and 16 bases lay in between. CDR1 and CDR2 from the germline V gene are MGHRA and YSYEKL. The CDR3 bases are TGCGCCAGCAGCCCCCGACAGGAGTCGGGCACTGAAGCTTTCTTT. It translates to CASSPRQESGTEAFF.